This T cell receptor beta chain was identified during a study of OX40 agonist ivuxolimab in advanced cancers. Study-wide results and caveats: Fewer expanded clones were found on average in CD4+ than in CD8+ T cells. Patients who responded partially at 0.1-3.0 mg/kg showed clonal expansion ranking among the lowest.

On this clone itself: As yet, its antigen is unknown.

CDR1 and CDR2 (germline): SGHVS, FNYEAQ. The CDR3 loop spans 19 amino acids. J gave up 8 bases and V 0 bases, and 12 bases lay outside the gene matches. Assay used: immunoSEQ multiplex PCR; TCRdb lists only in-frame clones, some missing. The sample holds some 35,000 clones; about 80% are singletons and the top ten take 15% to 20%. The source of this sequence is an adult with an advanced solid tumor such as melanoma, head and neck, liver or kidney cancer. The sequenced sample was CD4+ or CD8+ T cells sorted from blood, obtained in a trial of the OX40 agonist ivuxolimab. J is TRBJ2-1 and V is TRBV7-6; 14 bases are shared with TRBD2. The CDR3: CASSLALGTSGSKLDEQFF. CDR3 bases: TGTGCCAGCAGCTTAGCGCTAGGGACTAGCGGGAGTAAGTTAGATGAGCAGTTCTTC.